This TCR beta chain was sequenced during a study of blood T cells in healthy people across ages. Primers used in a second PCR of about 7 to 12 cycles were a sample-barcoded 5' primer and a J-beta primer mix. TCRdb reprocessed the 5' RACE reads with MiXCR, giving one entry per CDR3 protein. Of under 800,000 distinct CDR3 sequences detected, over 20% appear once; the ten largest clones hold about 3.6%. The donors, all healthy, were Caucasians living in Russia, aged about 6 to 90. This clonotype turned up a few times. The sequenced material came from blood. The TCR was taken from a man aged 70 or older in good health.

The CDR3 nucleotides are TGCAGTGCTCCGGACAGAAGCTACAATGAGCAGTTCTTC. Its protein product is CSAPDRSYNEQFF. The chain is built from TRBV20-1 and TRBJ2-1, with D possibly TRBD1 on 6 matching bases. There are 13 residues in the CDR3. CDR1 is DFQATT, CDR2 SNEGSKA, per germline (reference sequence). V lost 5 bases and J lost 3, with 11 bases in between.